This entry features one T cell receptor beta chain sequence. What it recognizes is unknown. The germline V and J ends were trimmed by 5 bases and 3 bases, with 17 bases remaining between them. This CDR3 is built from 15 residues. CDR1 is LNHNV, CDR2 YYDKDF, per germline (reference sequence). The data stem from a study of post-analysis software for immune sequencing data. Study findings and constraints: When compared against controls, multiple sclerosis patients showed significantly lower normalized Chao1 diversity. When patients were compared with controls, four or five TRBV segments were more frequent, TRBV5-6, TRBV5-1 and TRBV20-1 among them.

Built from TCR beta cDNA, the libraries had unique molecular identifiers in them. TCRdb analysed the PCR reads with MiXCR anew, one entry per CDR3 protein. In the table there are a few hundred thousand distinct CDR3 sequences, around 40% of which are singletons. This sequence originates from a girl aged 10 to 17 with multiple sclerosis. V is TRBV15 and J is TRBJ2-7; D possibly uses TRBD1 or TRBD2 (6 bases each). Sample: blood. The CDR3: CATSPTEGGNYEQYF. CDR3 in DNA: TGTGCCACCAGCCCGACGGAGGGGGGAAACTACGAGCAGTACTTC.